This paragraph reports one T cell receptor (beta chain). This record belongs to a study of T cell repertoires in cytomegalovirus infection. The CDR3 consists of 13 residues. Looked up from germline, CDR1 is LNHNV and CDR2 is YYDKDF (reference sequence). Trimming cost V 0 bases and J 7 bases, with 7 bases left between them. Each CDR3 protein gets one entry after TCRdb re-called the reads with MiXCR. The table lists 250,000 to 300,000 distinct CDR3 sequences, about a quarter of them singletons. The chain combines TRBV15 with TRBJ2-1; the D gene is possibly TRBD2 (6 bases). The sequenced sample was PBMCs. The clonotype comes from a human donor in good health (CMV status not recorded). Some clones in this sample may be carry-over from other donors' samples. DNA of the CDR3: TGTGCCACCAGCAGAGATCGGGGGAATGAGCAGTTCTTC. Its translation is CATSRDRGNEQFF.